This passage covers 28 T cell receptor beta chains from one sample sequenced in a study of cytomegalovirus exposure and HLA in healthy donors. The PCR had 60 Vbeta and 13 Jbeta primers. Assay: immunoSEQ multiplex PCR; the TCRdb copy retains only in-frame clones and omits some. The sample includes a few hundred thousand clones, 80% of them seen just once. What was sequenced was PBMCs. Receptor source: a girl aged 2 to 10 in good health and CMV-seronegative.

V usage is TRBV14 and J usage is TRBJ1-1; D may be TRBD1 (5 bases). CDR3 length equals 15 residues. The germline V gene encodes CDR1 SGHDN and CDR2 FVKESK. The V end was cut by 6 bases, the J end by 6 bases, with 20 bases between. Here the CDR3 DNA reads TGTGCCAGCAGACTTCTGCTGGGGGGAGGCGCTGAAGCTTTCTTT. Translation: CASRLLLGGGAEAFF.

This chain uses TRBV28 with TRBJ1-5; D call uncertain. The CDR3 length is 14 residues. Germline values: CDR1 MDHEN, CDR2 SYDVKM. V was trimmed by 2 bases and J by 0 bases, leaving 5 bases between them. CDR3 loop: CASSLVGSNQPQHF. CDR3 nucleotides: TGTGCCAGCAGTTTAGTCGGTAGCAATCAGCCCCAGCATTTT.

This clone appeared a few times. The chain links TRBV27 to TRBJ1-2; D is unresolved. Germline CDR1 reads MNHEY; CDR2 reads SMNVEV (reference sequence). Trimming removed 5 bases at V and 6 bases at J, with 13 bases between. CDR3 length equals 13 residues. The CDR3 loop reads CASSHTPGNGYTF. The CDR3 DNA follows: TGTGCCAGCAGTCATACACCGGGAAATGGCTACACCTTC.

The J gene is TRBJ2-1, the V gene TRBV6-6, with TRBD2 matching over 8 bases. CDR1 is MNHNY and CDR2 is SVGAGI in the germline V gene (reference sequence). This CDR3 is 13 amino acids long. V trimming: 5 bases; J trimming: 4 bases; junction bases outside the gene matches: 1. The CDR3 DNA is TGTGCCAGCAGTAGCGGGAGATACAATGAGCAGTTCTTC. It codes for CASSSGRYNEQFF.

The chain is built from TRBV11-2 and TRBJ1-1, with D hard to call. V was pared by 2 bases and J by 5 bases, with 3 bases between. Germline assignment: CDR1 SGHAT and CDR2 FQNNGV. This CDR3 spans 11 amino acids. The CDR3 sequence: CASSLLTEAFF. The CDR3 region has the DNA TGTGCCAGCAGCTTACTTACTGAAGCTTTCTTT.

The chain is built from TRBV7-9 and TRBJ1-2; D might be TRBD1 (6 bases). The CDR3 has 17 residues. The germline CDR1 and CDR2 sequences are SEHNR and FQNEAQ (reference sequence). V dropped 5 bases and J dropped 0 bases, with 19 bases sitting between them. CDR3 in amino acids: CASSPRQAQLTNYGYTF. As DNA, the CDR3 is TGTGCCAGCAGCCCAAGACAGGCCCAACTAACTAACTATGGCTACACCTTC.

The J gene is TRBJ1-3, the V gene TRBV4-1; D is unclear. The germline CDR1 and CDR2 sequences are MGHRA and YSYEKL. Trimming removed 4 bases at V and 4 bases at J, with 5 bases between. The CDR3 length is 12 residues. The CDR3 spells CASSLSGNTIYF. CDR3 bases: TGCGCCAGCAGCCTATCCGGAAACACCATATATTTT.

The chain carries TRBV6-1 and TRBJ2-1; TRBD1 agrees at 7 bases. Germline V gives CDR1 MNHNS, CDR2 SASEGT. There are 15 residues in the CDR3. The ends lost 7 bases at V and 10 bases at J; junction bases unmatched: 16. The CDR3 protein is CASKLRDSVQWEQFF. The CDR3 region has the DNA TGTGCCAGCAAGCTACGGGACAGCGTACAATGGGAGCAGTTCTTC.

The J gene is TRBJ2-2, the V gene TRBV4-1; D gene uncertain. V lost 1 base to trimming and J lost 5 bases, with 14 bases between them. Germline assignment: CDR1 MGHRA and CDR2 YSYEKL. CDR3 length equals 16 residues. Here the CDR3 reads CASSQAMSIRTGELFF. CDR3 bases: TGCGCCAGCAGCCAAGCTATGAGTATCCGGACCGGGGAGCTGTTTTTT.

This clone was recorded a few times. This chain uses TRBV19 with TRBJ1-2; possibly TRBD1 for D (5 bases). V was trimmed by 3 bases and J by 4 bases, leaving 9 bases between them. The CDR3 covers 13 residues. Germline values: CDR1 LNHDA, CDR2 SQIVND (reference sequence). The CDR3: CASSISQGYGYTF. CDR3 nucleotide sequence: TGTGCCAGTAGTATTTCTCAGGGCTATGGCTACACCTTC.

About this clone itself: This CDR3 is also generated by other DNA sequences in the sample. The V and J genes are TRBV4-1 and TRBJ2-1; a possible D gene is TRBD2 (5 bases). CDR1 is MGHRA and CDR2 is YSYEKL in the germline V gene. The CDR3 has 14 residues. With 0 bases removed from V and 4 bases from J, the gap between germline ends came to 7 bases. The CDR3 region has the DNA TGCGCCAGCAGCCAAGATCGGGGATACAATGAGCAGTTCTTC. Residues: CASSQDRGYNEQFF.

The CDR3 reads CASSLLRDFSPLHF. In DNA, the CDR3 is TGTGCCAGCAGCTTATTGAGGGACTTTTCACCCCTCCACTTT. The chain has TRBV7-9 and TRBJ1-6, with D tentatively TRBD1 (5 bases). Germline lookup yields CDR1 SEHNR and CDR2 FQNEAQ (reference sequence). This CDR3 has 14 amino acids. V shed 2 bases and J shed 9 bases, with 11 bases lying between them. The variable domain in full, completed from reference TRBV7-9 and TRBJ1-6, reads DTGVSQNPRHKITKRGQNVTFRCDPISEHNRLYWYRQTLGQGPEFLTYFQNEAQLEKSRLLSDRFSAERPKGSFSTLEIQRTEQGDSAMYLCASSLLRDFSPLHFGNGTRLTVT.

The chain uses TRBV5-4 and TRBJ2-2; D call uncertain. Trimming shortened V by 4 bases and J by 7 bases, and 11 bases separated the two germline ends. The CDR3 is 13 residues long. CDR1 SGHNT and CDR2 YYREEE come from the germline V gene (reference sequence). The CDR3 sequence is CASSRNFVGELFF. The CDR3 nucleotides are TGTGCCAGCAGCCGTAACTTCGTCGGGGAGCTGTTTTTT.

This rearrangement joins TRBV7-6 to TRBJ2-1; the D is unclear. Trimming removed 9 bases at V and 10 bases at J, with 10 bases between. The germline gives CDR1 SGHVS, CDR2 FNYEAQ. This CDR3 contains 10 residues. The CDR3 sequence: CASGHAEQFF. The CDR3 DNA follows: TGTGCCAGTGGTCACGCGGAGCAGTTCTTC.

The chain couples TRBV27 to TRBJ1-1, with D perhaps TRBD1 (6 bases). The germline CDR1 and CDR2 sequences are MNHEY and SMNVEV (reference sequence). V dropped 5 bases and J dropped 10 bases, with 14 bases sitting between them. This CDR3 is built from 12 residues. CDR3 protein: CASSAGENGAFF. CDR3 coding DNA: TGTGCCAGCAGTGCAGGGGAAAATGGAGCTTTCTTT.

The CDR3 protein is CASQLWAGLGETQYF. The CDR3 DNA is TGTGCCAGCCAACTCTGGGCGGGGCTGGGGGAGACCCAGTACTTC. V and J are TRBV7-8 and TRBJ2-5; D is possibly TRBD2 (6 bases). Trimming removed 8 bases from V and 5 bases from J, with 21 bases in between. Germline V CDR1 and CDR2: SGHVS, FQNEAQ. This CDR3 contains 15 residues.

The V and J genes are TRBV27 and TRBJ1-4; TRBD1 matches at 8 bases. CDR1 is MNHEY, CDR2 SMNVEV, per germline (reference sequence). This CDR3 is 15 amino acids long. The junction had 8 bases not matched to a gene; V was cut back by 6 bases and J by 5 bases. CDR3: CASRPRTGFNEKLFF. The CDR3 DNA reads TGTGCCAGCAGGCCCCGGACAGGGTTCAATGAAAAACTGTTTTTT.

The rearrangement uses TRBV7-2 and TRBJ1-6, with D possibly matching TRBD1 (5 bases). Looked up from germline, CDR1 is SGHTA and CDR2 is FQGNSA. The CDR3 spans 16 residues. The V end lost 7 bases, the J end lost 0 bases, and 13 bases lay between the germline ends. The DNA for the CDR3 is TGTGCCAGCACCATGGGGGGGAGCTCCTATAATTCACCCCTCCACTTT. Amino acids: CASTMGGSSYNSPLHF.

The chain is built from TRBV6-5 and TRBJ2-5; unclear D gene. The CDR3 extends over 14 amino acids. CDR1 and CDR2 (germline): MNHEY, SVGAGI. V was pared by 7 bases and J by 2 bases, with 14 bases between. The CDR3 spells CASTPFRGQETQYF. CDR3 bases: TGTGCCAGCACCCCTTTTCGAGGACAAGAGACCCAGTACTTC.

This clone is a singleton in its sample. The chain carries TRBV5-1 and TRBJ2-1; 14 bases map to TRBD2. This CDR3 comprises 16 residues. Germline CDR1 reads SGHRS; CDR2 reads YFSETQ. The V and J ends lost 4 bases and 2 bases, in that order; junction bases with no gene match: 2. This CDR3 is CASSATSGGAYNEQFF. CDR3 bases: TGCGCCAGCAGCGCGACTAGCGGGGGGGCCTACAATGAGCAGTTCTTC.

CDR3 region: CASSPFVGELFF. CDR3 DNA sequence: TGTGCCAGCAGTCCCTTTGTCGGGGAGCTGTTTTTT. This chain connects TRBV6-5 to TRBJ2-2; D unresolved. Per germline, CDR1 MNHEY and CDR2 SVGAGI. CDR3 length: 12 amino acids. Trimming took off 5 bases at V and 7 bases at J, with 8 bases between the two ends.

The V gene is TRBV7-9, the J gene TRBJ2-5, with 9 positions matching TRBD1. The length of the CDR3 is 18 residues. With V trimmed by 3 bases and J by 4 bases, 15 bases remained unmatched. Germline V gene lookup returns CDR1 SEHNR and CDR2 FQNEAQ (reference sequence). As DNA, the CDR3 is TGTGCCAGCAGCTTTCCTACGCGGTGGACAGGGGCATTAGAGACCCAGTACTTC. Protein product: CASSFPTRWTGALETQYF.

V and J are TRBV28 and TRBJ1-2; possibly TRBD1 for D (5 bases). The CDR3 extends over 13 amino acids. V was pared by 2 bases and J by 6 bases, with 10 bases between. Germline assignment: CDR1 MDHEN and CDR2 SYDVKM. The chain's CDR3 is CASSLKGINGYTF. As DNA, the CDR3 is TGTGCCAGCAGTTTAAAGGGGATCAATGGCTACACCTTC.

In its sample, this clone was seen once. The chain employs TRBV27 and TRBJ2-5; 10 bases map to TRBD2. The V and J ends lost 8 bases and 4 bases, in that order; junction bases with no gene match: 28. The CDR3 has 21 residues. Looked up from germline, CDR1 is MNHEY and CDR2 is SMNVEV (reference sequence). The CDR3 is CASPLWGWAKLAGVGGETQYF. The CDR3 DNA reads as TGTGCCAGCCCCCTTTGGGGCTGGGCAAAGCTAGCGGGAGTGGGGGGAGAGACCCAGTACTTC.

The chain's CDR3 is CASSQLLAGRQFSYEQYF. CDR3 sequence (DNA): TGTGCCAGCTCACAGCTACTAGCGGGAAGGCAATTTAGTTACGAGCAGTACTTC. V is TRBV18 and J is TRBJ2-7, with 10 positions matching TRBD2. The CDR3 consists of 18 residues. V lost 4 bases, J lost 4 bases, and 16 bases stayed unmatched. Germline-derived CDR1 and CDR2 are KGHSH and LQKENI.

This sequence joins TRBV4-1 and TRBJ2-5; 7 nucleotides agree with TRBD1. The end of the DNA aligns better with TRBJ2-7, so the J call may be wrong. CDR3 size: 15 residues. CDR1 is MGHRA and CDR2 is YSYEKL in the germline V gene. This CDR3 reads CASSPGTATSYEQYF. CDR3 nucleotide sequence: TGCGCCAGCAGTCCCGGGACAGCTACCTCCTACGAGCAGTACTTC.

This clone was seen more than once but under ten times. The chain combines TRBV10-3 with TRBJ2-7; 9 bases map to TRBD2. The length of the CDR3 is 15 residues. Germline values: CDR1 ENHRY, CDR2 SYGVKD. V lost 3 bases and J lost 2; bases outside the gene matches: 5. The CDR3, as DNA: TGTGCCATCAGTGATGGGGGACTAGCTGCCTACGAGCAGTACTTC. It yields the protein CAISDGGLAAYEQYF.

This sequence joins TRBV7-8 and TRBJ2-5, with TRBD2 matching 8 bases. The J call may not be correct, given that the DNA end is closer to TRBJ2-7. The CDR3 contains 13 residues. Germline V gene data show CDR1 as SGHVS and CDR2 as FQNEAQ. As DNA, the CDR3 is TGTGCCAGCCGAGCGGGAGCGGGGTACGAGCAGTACTTC. Its translation is CASRAGAGYEQYF.